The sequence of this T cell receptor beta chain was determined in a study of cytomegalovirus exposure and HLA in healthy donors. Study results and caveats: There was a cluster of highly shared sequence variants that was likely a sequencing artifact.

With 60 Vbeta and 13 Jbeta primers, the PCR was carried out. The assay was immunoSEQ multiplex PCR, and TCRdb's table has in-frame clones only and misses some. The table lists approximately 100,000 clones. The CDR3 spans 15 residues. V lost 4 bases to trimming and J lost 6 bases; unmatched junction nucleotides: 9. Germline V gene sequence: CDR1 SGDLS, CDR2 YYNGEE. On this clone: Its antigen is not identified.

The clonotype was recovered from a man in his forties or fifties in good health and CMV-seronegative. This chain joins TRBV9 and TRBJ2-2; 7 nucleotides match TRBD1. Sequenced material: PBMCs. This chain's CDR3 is CASSPRTGSAGELFF. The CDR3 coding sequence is TGTGCCAGCAGCCCTCGGACAGGTTCAGCCGGGGAGCTGTTTTTT.